Included here is one T cell receptor (beta chain) sequence, with context. Its target is not known. The data derive from a study of T cell clonotyping in hematopoietic cell transplantation. General study findings and limits: At the given depth, recipient repertoires were over 97% de novo clonotypes. After transplant, recipient diversity fell while pathologically expanded clonotypes grew through day 180. Broader posttransplant TCR repertoire diversity was predicted by graft donor and pretransplant recipient Inverse Simpson Index values. Without cell sorting, CD4 versus CD8 contributions remain unresolved.

The data were produced by immunoSEQ multiplex PCR, yet TCRdb's version contains in-frame clones alone and is incomplete. The table records more than 9,500 clones, 89% of them present only once. The material sequenced was peripheral blood mononuclear cells. The origin of this receptor is a human donor who either received an allogeneic hematopoietic cell transplant for a myeloid malignancy or was a related donor (not recorded which). Some clones in this sample may be carry-over from other donors' samples.

DNA of the CDR3: TGTGCCAGTATCGAAGGGACCTATAGCAATCAGCCCCAGCATTTT. Its translation is CASIEGTYSNQPQHF. V and J are TRBV19 and TRBJ1-5, with TRBD1 as a possible D gene (5 bases). Germline V gives CDR1 LNHDA, CDR2 SQIVND (reference sequence). CDR3 length equals 15 residues. Trimming removed 7 bases from V and 0 bases from J, with 13 bases in between.